Sequencing of this T cell receptor (beta chain) was carried out in a study of shared clonotypes between healthy human individuals. The CDR3 extends over 15 amino acids. Germline loops: CDR1 SGHKS, CDR2 YYEKEE (reference sequence). Deletions cut 6 bases from V and 6 bases from J, with 18 bases between. Sequencing was performed with immunoSEQ multiplex PCR; in TCRdb, only in-frame clones are kept and a portion is missing. The sample holds roughly 1,500,000 clones, 95% to 99% seen once. Memory CD4+ cells were the fraction left after CD45RA+ naive selection. The specimen was naive CD4+ T cells sorted from blood. Subset specified: CD45RA+ positively selected. The clonotype was recovered from a man aged 30 to 39 in good health. V is TRBV5-5 and J is TRBJ2-2; D is possibly TRBD2 (5 bases). The CDR3 protein is CASTLGSGRAGELFF. The CDR3 DNA reads TGTGCCAGCACCCTTGGATCGGGAAGGGCCGGGGAGCTGTTTTTT.